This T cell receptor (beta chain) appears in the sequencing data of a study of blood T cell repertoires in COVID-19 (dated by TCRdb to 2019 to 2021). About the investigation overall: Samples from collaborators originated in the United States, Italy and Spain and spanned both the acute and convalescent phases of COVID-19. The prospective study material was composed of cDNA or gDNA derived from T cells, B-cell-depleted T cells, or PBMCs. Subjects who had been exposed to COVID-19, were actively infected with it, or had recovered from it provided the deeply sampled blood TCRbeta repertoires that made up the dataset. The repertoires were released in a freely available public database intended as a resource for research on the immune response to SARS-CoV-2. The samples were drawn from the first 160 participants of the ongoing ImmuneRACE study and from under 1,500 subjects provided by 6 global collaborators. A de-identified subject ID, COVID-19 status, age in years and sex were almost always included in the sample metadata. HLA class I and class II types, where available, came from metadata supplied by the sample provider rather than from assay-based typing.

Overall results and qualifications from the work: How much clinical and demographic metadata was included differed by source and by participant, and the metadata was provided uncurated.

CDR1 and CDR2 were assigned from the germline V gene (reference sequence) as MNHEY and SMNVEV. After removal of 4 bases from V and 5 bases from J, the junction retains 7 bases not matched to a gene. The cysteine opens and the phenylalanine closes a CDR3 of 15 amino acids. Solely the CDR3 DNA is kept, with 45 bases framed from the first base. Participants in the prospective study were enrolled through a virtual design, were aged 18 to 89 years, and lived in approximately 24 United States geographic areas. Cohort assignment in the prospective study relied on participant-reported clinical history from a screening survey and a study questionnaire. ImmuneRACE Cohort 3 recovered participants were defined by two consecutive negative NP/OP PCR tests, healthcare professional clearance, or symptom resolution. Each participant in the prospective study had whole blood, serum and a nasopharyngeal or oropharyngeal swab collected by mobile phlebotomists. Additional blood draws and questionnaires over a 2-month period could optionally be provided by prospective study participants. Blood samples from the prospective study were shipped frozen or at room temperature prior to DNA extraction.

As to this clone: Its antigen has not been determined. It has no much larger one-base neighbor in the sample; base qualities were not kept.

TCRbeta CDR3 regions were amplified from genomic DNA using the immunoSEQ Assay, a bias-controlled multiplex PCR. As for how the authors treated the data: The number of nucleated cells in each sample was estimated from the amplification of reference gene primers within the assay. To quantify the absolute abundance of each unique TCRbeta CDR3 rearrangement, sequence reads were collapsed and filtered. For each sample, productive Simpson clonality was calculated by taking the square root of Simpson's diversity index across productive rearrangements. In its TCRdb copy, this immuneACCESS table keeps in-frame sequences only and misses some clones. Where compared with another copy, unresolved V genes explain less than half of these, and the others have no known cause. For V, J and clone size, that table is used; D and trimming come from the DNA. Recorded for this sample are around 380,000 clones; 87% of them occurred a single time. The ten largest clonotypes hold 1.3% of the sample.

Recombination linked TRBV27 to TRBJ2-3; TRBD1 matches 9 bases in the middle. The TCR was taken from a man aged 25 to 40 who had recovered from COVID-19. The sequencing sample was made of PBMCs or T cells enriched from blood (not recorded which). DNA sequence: TGTGCCAGCAGTTACCGGGACAGGGCAGGAGATACGCAGTATTTT. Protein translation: CASSYRDRAGDTQYF.